One TCR beta chain is described in this entry. The data were taken from a study of CD8 T cells in Susac syndrome. Random hexamers served to reverse transcribe about 0.45 to 1 ug RNA. TCRdb independently ran MiXCR on the immunoSEQ multiplex PCR reads; one entry per CDR3 protein. The sample contains roughly 180,000 distinct CDR3 sequences, roughly 92% of which appear only once. The multiple sclerosis controls comprised treatment-naive patients whose relapsing-remitting disease was stable or active. V lost 6 bases, J lost 0 bases, and 5 bases stayed unmatched. Germline values: CDR1 MNHEY, CDR2 SMNVEV (reference sequence). The CDR3 has 14 residues.

This TCR was sampled from a human donor with multiple sclerosis. The sequenced sample was CD4+ T cells from PBMCs. The rearrangement uses TRBV27 and TRBJ2-7; 7 bases map to TRBD2. The CDR3 DNA reads TGTGCCAGCAGATCTAGCGGTAGCTCCTACGAGCAGTACTTC. It yields the protein CASRSSGSSYEQYF.